Listed below are T cell receptor beta chains from one sample, sequenced in a study of human T cells and chemical hapten exposure. TCRdb reprocessed the RACE reads with MiXCR, giving one entry per CDR3 protein. The sample lists fewer than 150,000 distinct CDR3 sequences, roughly 14% seen once, with 2.8% in the top ten. Sample: whole blood, taken in connection with sensitization to the hapten diphenylcyclopropenone (DPC). These receptors originate from a woman under 30 with alopecia areata. Some clones in this sample may be carry-over from other donors' samples. The CDR3 runs from the conserved cysteine through the conserved F or W. D genes are given only for firm matches.

v_call: TRBV6-1
d_call: -
j_call: TRBJ2-7
cdr3_aa: CASSEYTPGEQYF

v_call: TRBV5-1
d_call: -
j_call: TRBJ2-1
cdr3_aa: CASSAPNEQFF

v_call: TRBV2
d_call: TRBD1
j_call: TRBJ1-2
cdr3_aa: CASLFGTGINGYTF

v_call: TRBV20-1
d_call: -
j_call: TRBJ1-4
cdr3_aa: CSADLPGKLFF

v_call: TRBV9
d_call: -
j_call: TRBJ2-1
cdr3_aa: CASSTERFSRNEQFF

v_call: TRBV20-1
d_call: -
j_call: TRBJ1-1
cdr3_aa: CSAVQGNTEAFF

v_call: TRBV5-4
d_call: TRBD2
j_call: TRBJ2-3
cdr3_aa: CASSRPGLEVDTQYF

v_call: TRBV7-3
d_call: -
j_call: TRBJ1-2
cdr3_aa: CASSLPGVSSNYGYTF

v_call: TRBV12-3/TRBV12-4
d_call: -
j_call: TRBJ1-5
cdr3_aa: CASSLQGGQPQHF

v_call: TRBV28
d_call: -
j_call: TRBJ1-1
cdr3_aa: CASSSRQALGETEAFF

v_call: TRBV7-2
d_call: TRBD1
j_call: TRBJ2-7
cdr3_aa: CASSLTPGQGVEQYF

v_call: TRBV5-5
d_call: TRBD2
j_call: TRBJ2-7
cdr3_aa: CASTRGSGGYEQYF

v_call: TRBV20-1
d_call: TRBD2
j_call: TRBJ2-2
cdr3_aa: CSARDRALAGATNTGELFF

v_call: TRBV10-3
d_call: -
j_call: TRBJ2-1
cdr3_aa: CAISESGDEQFF

v_call: TRBV11-2
d_call: TRBD2
j_call: TRBJ2-1
cdr3_aa: CASSSLAAAVEQFF

v_call: TRBV6-5
d_call: -
j_call: TRBJ1-2
cdr3_aa: CASSYSWIYGYTF

v_call: TRBV7-2
d_call: -
j_call: TRBJ2-3
cdr3_aa: CASSLRADTQYF

v_call: TRBV7-2
d_call: -
j_call: TRBJ1-2
cdr3_aa: CASSPGRGRKDGYTF

v_call: TRBV12-3/TRBV12-4
d_call: -
j_call: TRBJ1-3
cdr3_aa: CASSSRRLGLNSGNTIYF

v_call: TRBV3-1
d_call: TRBD1
j_call: TRBJ2-7
cdr3_aa: CASSQAMGQGRYEQYF

v_call: TRBV5-1
d_call: -
j_call: TRBJ2-3
cdr3_aa: CASSFAGSTDTQYF

v_call: TRBV20-1
d_call: -
j_call: TRBJ1-2
cdr3_aa: CSGNGPSYGYTF

v_call: TRBV28
d_call: -
j_call: TRBJ1-6
cdr3_aa: CASSFSRAAYISPLHF

v_call: TRBV6-2/TRBV6-3
d_call: TRBD1
j_call: TRBJ1-5
cdr3_aa: CASSEQGQGSAQPQHF

v_call: TRBV20-1
d_call: -
j_call: TRBJ1-2
cdr3_aa: CSARQGVWGYTF

v_call: TRBV19
d_call: -
j_call: TRBJ1-5
cdr3_aa: CASTSDTAGNQPQHF

v_call: TRBV5-6
d_call: TRBD1
j_call: TRBJ2-1
cdr3_aa: CASSSGQGREYNEQFF

v_call: TRBV15
d_call: -
j_call: TRBJ1-1
cdr3_aa: CATSRKVLGNTEAFF

v_call: TRBV4-2
d_call: TRBD2
j_call: TRBJ2-7
cdr3_aa: CASSQDLTSGGSYEQYF

v_call: TRBV29-1
d_call: -
j_call: TRBJ1-2
cdr3_aa: CSVELGTF

v_call: TRBV20-1
d_call: -
j_call: TRBJ2-7
cdr3_aa: CSARDPSRGSSYEQYF

v_call: TRBV28
d_call: -
j_call: TRBJ1-6
cdr3_aa: CASSLWNSPLHF

v_call: TRBV6-6
d_call: -
j_call: TRBJ1-1
cdr3_aa: CASSYEFTAEAAFF

v_call: TRBV12-3/TRBV12-4
d_call: -
j_call: TRBJ2-1
cdr3_aa: CASSFGADEQFF

v_call: TRBV2
d_call: -
j_call: TRBJ2-7
cdr3_aa: CASSPGRTDYEQYF

v_call: TRBV11-2
d_call: TRBD1
j_call: TRBJ2-1
cdr3_aa: CASSFKGAGDEQFF

v_call: TRBV4-3
d_call: -
j_call: TRBJ1-3
cdr3_aa: CASSFDFRGGLGDTIYF

v_call: TRBV20-1
d_call: -
j_call: TRBJ1-5
cdr3_aa: CSARGPLAQPQHF

v_call: TRBV6-2/TRBV6-3
d_call: -
j_call: TRBJ1-1
cdr3_aa: CASSYGWTEAFF

v_call: TRBV7-8
d_call: -
j_call: TRBJ1-2
cdr3_aa: CASSQRGLRGDYGYTF